This passage covers 21 T cell receptor beta chains from one sample sequenced in a study of metastatic and nonmetastatic thyroid tumors. TCRdb redid the clone calls on the PCR reads using MiXCR. The data show approximately 7,000 clones, roughly 34% seen once. All patients were untreated before thyroid surgery. The sample consisted of adjacent normal tissue. Every receptor here comes from a female donor with papillary thyroid cancer or a benign thyroid nodule (not recorded which). Some clones in this sample may be carry-over from other donors' samples.

V and J are TRBV6-1 and TRBJ2-7; no definite D call. The CDR3 is 15 residues long. Between the trimmed V and J ends, which lost 1 base and 0 bases, there was a span of 10 bases. The germline V gene encodes CDR1 MNHNS and CDR2 SASEGT. The CDR3 loop reads CASSEDGISSYEQYF. The DNA of the CDR3 is TGTGCCAGCAGTGAAGACGGTATCAGCTCCTACGAGCAGTACTTC.

This clone was detected only a few times. The rearrangement uses TRBV28 and TRBJ2-7, with 12 nucleotides matching TRBD1. V lost 4 bases and J lost 6; bases outside the gene matches: 4. The CDR3 totals 14 residues. The germline gives CDR1 MDHEN, CDR2 SYDVKM. This CDR3 reads CASSSPGQGAEQYF. In nucleotides, the CDR3 is TGTGCCAGCAGTTCACCGGGACAGGGGGCCGAGCAGTACTTC.

V is TRBV20-1 and J is TRBJ2-1, with D unresolved. CDR3 length equals 14 residues. Per germline, CDR1 DFQATT and CDR2 SNEGSKA (reference sequence). V lost 5 bases and J lost 6, with 17 bases in between. The CDR3 DNA reads as TGCAGTGCTCGAGTACTCGACCTACCCAATGAGCAGTTCTTC. Its protein is CSARVLDLPNEQFF.

In this sample, this clone turned up many times. This CDR3 is CASSLGGGSTGELFF. CDR3 DNA sequence: TGTGCCAGCAGCTTAGGAGGGGGCAGCACCGGGGAGCTGTTTTTT. V and J are TRBV7-9 and TRBJ2-2; TRBD1 matches 7 bases. The CDR3 extends over 15 amino acids. Trimming removed 1 base from V and 4 bases from J; junction bases left unmatched: 3. CDR1 and CDR2 from the germline V gene are SEHNR and FQNEAQ (reference sequence).

This clone ranks as medium-sized. The rearrangement links TRBV11-2 to TRBJ2-7; possibly TRBD1 for D (6 bases). V lost 1 base and J 4 bases, leaving 8 bases between the germline ends. The CDR3 is 13 amino acids. The germline CDR1 and CDR2 sequences are SGHAT and FQNNGV. Here the CDR3 reads CASSLVGGYEQYF. The CDR3 DNA sequence: TGTGCCAGCAGCTTAGTAGGGGGTTACGAGCAGTACTTC. The full variable domain, rest sourced from reference TRBV11-2 and TRBJ2-7, is EAGVAQSPRYKIIEKRQSVAFWCNPISGHATLYWYQQILGQGPKLLIQFQNNGVVDDSQLPKDRFSAERLKGVDSTLKIQPAKLEDSAVYLCASSLVGGYEQYFGPGTRLTVT.

There are a few counts of this clone. This chain uses TRBV28 with TRBJ2-7; D call uncertain. The V and J ends lost 3 bases and 6 bases respectively, with 9 bases between them. Germline assignment: CDR1 MDHEN and CDR2 SYDVKM. The length of the CDR3 is 12 residues. The chain's CDR3 is CASSFVRSEQYF. The CDR3 DNA sequence: TGTGCCAGCAGTTTCGTAAGGAGCGAGCAGTACTTC.

CDR3 DNA: TGTGCCATCAGTGAGTCGAGAGGTACTAGCGGGAGCGGCAACGAGCAGTACTTC. Its protein product is CAISESRGTSGSGNEQYF. The J gene is TRBJ2-7, the V gene TRBV10-3; the match to TRBD2 covers 11 bases. CDR3 length equals 18 residues. Germline V gene sequence: CDR1 ENHRY, CDR2 SYGVKD. V shed 0 bases, J shed 5 bases, and the junction held 12 bases outside the gene matches.

This clone was observed a few times. This chain joins TRBV6-1 and TRBJ1-1; possibly TRBD1 for D (6 bases). The CDR3 loop spans 13 amino acids. The germline V and J ends were trimmed by 6 bases and 4 bases, with 12 bases remaining between them. Germline V gene sequence: CDR1 MNHNS, CDR2 SASEGT. CDR3 coding DNA: TGTGCCAGCAGCGGAGACAGGCGCACTGAAGCTTTCTTT. Its protein is CASSGDRRTEAFF.

In this sample, this clone is medium-sized. This sequence joins TRBV3-1 and TRBJ2-7, with D possibly TRBD2 on 6 matching bases. The V and J ends lost 0 bases and 5 bases respectively, with 14 bases between them. CDR3 length: 15 residues. The germline CDR1 and CDR2 sequences are LGHDT and YNNKEL (reference sequence). The CDR3, as DNA: TGTGCCAGCAGCCAAGATATTGCGGGGATGGACGAGCAGTACTTC. This translates into CASSQDIAGMDEQYF.

In this sample, this clone is large. The rearrangement links TRBV6-1 to TRBJ2-6; the D gene could be TRBD1 or TRBD2 (5 bases each). CDR3 length equals 13 residues. Germline V gene sequence: CDR1 MNHNS, CDR2 SASEGT. V was shortened by 6 bases and J by 2 bases, with 5 bases between the two germline ends. The DNA of the CDR3 is TGTGCCAGCAGGGGGGCTGGGGCCAACGTCCTGACTTTC. Protein product: CASRGAGANVLTF.

Relative to its sample, this clone is medium-sized. With a much larger clone just one base away, this may be a read error. Other nucleotide sequences in the sample specify the same CDR3. The V and J genes are TRBV19 and TRBJ1-5, with TRBD1 identical over 7 bases. The CDR3 extends over 13 amino acids. Germline V gene sequence: CDR1 LNHDA, CDR2 SQIVND (reference sequence). CDR3 nucleotide sequence: TGTGCTAGTAGTCCGGGACAGAGGCAGCCCCAGCATTTT. Residues: CASSPGQRQPQHF.

The genes are TRBV5-1 and TRBJ1-2; a possible D gene is TRBD1 (6 bases). CDR1 and CDR2 (germline): SGHRS, YFSETQ. The CDR3 contains 11 residues. The V end was cut by 7 bases, the J end by 2 bases, with 6 bases between. This CDR3 reads CASGTNYGYTF. The CDR3 DNA reads as TGCGCCAGCGGGACAAACTATGGCTACACCTTC.

In this sample, this clone is medium-sized. The V and J genes are TRBV3-1 and TRBJ1-5, with D hard to call. CDR1 is LGHDT, CDR2 YNNKEL, per germline (reference sequence). Deletions cut 1 base from V and 1 base from J, with 8 bases between. The CDR3 loop spans 15 amino acids. The CDR3 region is CASSQGGVSNQPQHF. The DNA for the CDR3 is TGTGCCAGCAGCCAAGGCGGGGTGAGCAATCAGCCCCAGCATTTT.

The chain has TRBV27 and TRBJ2-7; D remains ambiguous. There are 15 residues in the CDR3. V was cut by 6 bases and J by 3 bases, with 18 bases left in between. Germline lookup yields CDR1 MNHEY and CDR2 SMNVEV (reference sequence). This chain's CDR3 is CASSHTYSLDYEQYF. As DNA, the CDR3 is TGTGCCAGCAGCCATACCTATTCCTTGGACTACGAGCAGTACTTC.

This clone was picked up a small number of times. The chain has TRBV6-6 and TRBJ2-2, with 8 bases matching TRBD1. V shed 2 bases and J 6 bases; nucleotides not matched to a gene: 8. The CDR3 runs to 16 residues. The germline V gene encodes CDR1 MNHNY and CDR2 SVGAGI (reference sequence). The CDR3 loop reads CASSYREQGAAGELFF. As DNA, the CDR3 is TGTGCCAGCAGTTACCGGGAGCAGGGGGCGGCCGGGGAGCTGTTTTTT.

This clone came up many times. J is TRBJ1-2 and V is TRBV6-4; the D is unclear. The CDR3 is made up of 16 amino acids. The germline CDR1 and CDR2 sequences are MRHNA and SNTAGT. V lost 2 bases to trimming and J lost 6 bases, with 19 bases between them. The CDR3 spells CASSDTPQASYDGYTF. CDR3 sequence (DNA): TGTGCCAGCAGTGACACCCCTCAGGCCAGCTATGATGGCTACACCTTC.

The sample holds many counts of this clone. The CDR3 is CASSDGMYEQYF. CDR3 bases: TGTGCCAGCAGCGACGGGATGTACGAGCAGTACTTC. The chain joins TRBV12-3 or TRBV12-4 to TRBJ2-7, with TRBD2 as a possible D gene (5 bases). The CDR3 runs 12 residues. Trimming pared 6 bases from V and 4 bases from J, leaving 10 bases between.

This chain joins TRBV12-3 or TRBV12-4 and TRBJ2-1, with D unresolved. This CDR3 has 16 amino acids. Trimming took 7 bases from V and 2 from J, leaving 18 bases between them. The CDR3 bases are TGTGCCAGCAAGAGAGATAGGCACGGCGCCTACAATGAGCAGTTCTTC. Translation: CASKRDRHGAYNEQFF.

In its sample, this clone was seen a few times. The V gene is TRBV2, the J gene TRBJ2-7, with D perhaps assigned TRBD1 or TRBD2 (5 bases each). The CDR3 spans 13 residues. V was pared by 7 bases and J by 8 bases, with 18 bases between. From germline, CDR1 is SNHLY and CDR2 FYNNEI. The CDR3 loop is CASNGDRTTQQYF. CDR3 sequence (DNA): TGTGCCAGCAACGGGGACCGAACTACGCAGCAGTACTTC.

The gene calls are TRBV20-1 and TRBJ2-2; D may be TRBD1 or TRBD2 (6 bases each). The germline gives CDR1 DFQATT, CDR2 SNEGSKA (reference sequence). There are 14 residues in the CDR3. V was shortened by 3 bases and J by 1 base, with 9 bases between the two germline ends. CDR3 loop: CSAREGGNTGELFF. The CDR3 region has the DNA TGCAGTGCTAGGGAGGGGGGGAACACCGGGGAGCTGTTTTTT.

This chain joins TRBV6-2 or TRBV6-3 and TRBJ2-3; possible D gene TRBD1, 6 bases. The V and J ends lost 6 bases and 3 bases respectively, with 28 bases between them. Germline assignment: CDR1 MNHEY and CDR2 SVGEGT. This CDR3 comprises 19 residues. In nucleotides, the CDR3 is TGTGCCAGCAGATCACCGGGACACACGCGGCTAAACGGAACAGATACGCAGTATTTT. This encodes CASRSPGHTRLNGTDTQYF.